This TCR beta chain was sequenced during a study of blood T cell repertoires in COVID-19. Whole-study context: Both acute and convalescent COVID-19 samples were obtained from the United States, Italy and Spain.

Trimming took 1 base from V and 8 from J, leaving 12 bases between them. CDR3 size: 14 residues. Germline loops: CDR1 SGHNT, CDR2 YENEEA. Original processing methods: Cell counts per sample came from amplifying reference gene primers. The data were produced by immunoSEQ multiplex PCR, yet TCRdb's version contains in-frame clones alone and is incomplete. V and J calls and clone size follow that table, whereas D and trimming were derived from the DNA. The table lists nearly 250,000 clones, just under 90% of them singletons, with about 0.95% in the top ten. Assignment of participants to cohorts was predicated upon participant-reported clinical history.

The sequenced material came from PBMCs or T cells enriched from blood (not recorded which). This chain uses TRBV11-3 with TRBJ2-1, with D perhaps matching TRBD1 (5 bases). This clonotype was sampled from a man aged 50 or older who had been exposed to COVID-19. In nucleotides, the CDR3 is TGTGCCAGCAGCTTAGTGCAGGGTACCGATGAGCAGTTCTTC. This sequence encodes CASSLVQGTDEQFF.